These T cell receptor beta chains were read from a single sample in a study of neurological immune-mediated disorders. TCRdb recomputed calls from the 5' RACE reads with MiXCR, one row per CDR3 protein. Of approximately 50,000 distinct CDR3 sequences listed, over 3% were seen once; the top ten hold 5.9%. The sequenced material came from PBMCs. Source of these receptors: a man aged 40-49 years with multiple sclerosis. Each CDR3 is given with its conserved first and last residue. A D gene is named only where the DNA matches it firmly.

V	D	J	CDR3
TRBV5-1	.	TRBJ2-7	CASSLAGQTYEQYF
TRBV29-1	.	TRBJ2-5	CSVGGGVQETQYF
TRBV5-1	TRBD2	TRBJ2-3	CASSGLAGGLTDTQYF
TRBV28	.	TRBJ2-1	CASSEGDNRNEQFF
TRBV5-1	.	TRBJ2-2	CASSQGKNTGELFF
TRBV27	.	TRBJ2-7	CASSLSLPGSSYEQYF
TRBV20-1	.	TRBJ1-4	CSASLNIGLFF
TRBV20-1	TRBD2	TRBJ2-1	CSARGATSEEQFF
TRBV6-6	.	TRBJ1-5	CASSPGEVGNQPQHF
TRBV20-1	TRBD1	TRBJ2-1	CSARVLEGASYNEQFF
TRBV20-1	TRBD2	TRBJ2-7	CSARTSPYEQYF
TRBV7-8	.	TRBJ2-7	CASSSFQGEVEQYF
TRBV5-5	.	TRBJ2-7	CASSPGDIYEQYF
TRBV20-1	TRBD2	TRBJ2-3	CSARTTAGESPHTQYF
TRBV9	.	TRBJ1-6	CANSLLESSQSPLHF
TRBV18	TRBD1	TRBJ1-2	CASSPVTGDGYTF
TRBV2	TRBD1	TRBJ1-4	CASSATGSDEKLFF
TRBV18	TRBD2	TRBJ2-3	CASSLGLAAPLNTDTQYF
TRBV2	.	TRBJ2-5	CASSDGQAVETQYF
TRBV6-5	.	TRBJ2-2	CASSYSKAPRTGELFF
TRBV10-3	.	TRBJ2-3	CAISESTGAADTQYF
TRBV7-9	.	TRBJ2-3	CASSPEGGRADTQYF
TRBV12-3/TRBV12-4	TRBD1	TRBJ1-5	CASSLGSGGAQPQNF